This is a list of T cell receptor beta chains from one sample in a study of T cell repertoires in cytomegalovirus infection. TCRdb ran MiXCR on the reads and lists one entry per CDR3 protein. The sample consists of 450,000 to 600,000 distinct CDR3 sequences, 25% to 35% of them appearing once. For these receptors, no antigen is known. The sample here was cultured PBMCs, taken from culture after CMV antigen stimulation. These receptors originate from a human donor in good health (CMV status not recorded). Some clones in this sample may be carry-over from other donors' samples. Each CDR3 is given with its conserved first and last residue. The D gene is left open where the match is weak. Size is stated for part of the rows, as once, few or many counts, or as a class when the clone is expanded.

J gene: TRBJ2-7
D gene: -
clone size: many
V gene: TRBV20-1
CDR3 protein: CSAGTSFSYEQYF

J gene: TRBJ1-5
D gene: -
clone size: -
V gene: TRBV7-2
CDR3 protein: CASSLPGLSNQPQHF

J gene: TRBJ2-5
D gene: -
clone size: -
V gene: TRBV7-8
CDR3 protein: CASSLGFRSVAAQETQYF

J gene: TRBJ2-1
D gene: TRBD2
clone size: -
V gene: TRBV28
CDR3 protein: CASKLAGGPNREQFF

J gene: TRBJ1-5
D gene: TRBD1
clone size: few
V gene: TRBV28
CDR3 protein: CASSLFAGGRQPQHF

J gene: TRBJ2-7
D gene: -
clone size: -
V gene: TRBV27
CDR3 protein: CASSLGLAPWEQYF

J gene: TRBJ1-2
D gene: TRBD1
clone size: many
V gene: TRBV7-2
CDR3 protein: CASSSGTGGSRGYTF

J gene: TRBJ1-2
D gene: TRBD1
clone size: many
V gene: TRBV6-1
CDR3 protein: CASSPGQGRYTF

J gene: TRBJ2-1
D gene: -
clone size: -
V gene: TRBV27
CDR3 protein: CASSLEGGWGGEQFF

J gene: TRBJ2-7
D gene: -
clone size: -
V gene: TRBV6-5
CDR3 protein: CASRSSGAGSYEQYF

J gene: TRBJ1-5
D gene: -
clone size: many
V gene: TRBV27
CDR3 protein: CASSLQGPQPQHF

J gene: TRBJ1-2
D gene: TRBD1
clone size: -
V gene: TRBV7-2
CDR3 protein: CASSTRQGAGGYTF

J gene: TRBJ2-2
D gene: TRBD2
clone size: -
V gene: TRBV20-1
CDR3 protein: CSARGIGLALNTGELFF

J gene: TRBJ2-1
D gene: -
clone size: -
V gene: TRBV11-1
CDR3 protein: CASSPGFNDNEQFF

J gene: TRBJ2-7
D gene: -
clone size: once
V gene: TRBV4-1
CDR3 protein: CASSQVKGVAPYEQYF

J gene: TRBJ2-2
D gene: -
clone size: few
V gene: TRBV7-3
CDR3 protein: CASSLTGVYTGELFF

J gene: TRBJ1-2
D gene: TRBD1
clone size: few
V gene: TRBV28
CDR3 protein: CASNKPGQGRDYGYTF

J gene: TRBJ2-2
D gene: -
clone size: -
V gene: TRBV25-1
CDR3 protein: CASSELRQMTNTGELFF

J gene: TRBJ2-3
D gene: -
clone size: -
V gene: TRBV10-3
CDR3 protein: CAIRDSTDTQYF

J gene: TRBJ1-3
D gene: -
clone size: -
V gene: TRBV28
CDR3 protein: CASSPSNSGNTIYF

J gene: TRBJ1-5
D gene: -
clone size: many
V gene: TRBV7-9
CDR3 protein: CASSSDTYSNQPQHF

J gene: TRBJ1-1
D gene: TRBD1
clone size: -
V gene: TRBV7-8
CDR3 protein: CASSSEDRLIMNTEAFF

J gene: TRBJ1-1
D gene: -
clone size: -
V gene: TRBV4-1
CDR3 protein: CASSHLVLVAVPEAFF

J gene: TRBJ2-1
D gene: TRBD2
clone size: few
V gene: TRBV7-9
CDR3 protein: CASSPTSGREYNEQFF

J gene: TRBJ1-1
D gene: -
clone size: -
V gene: TRBV18
CDR3 protein: CASSLGPATEAFF

J gene: TRBJ2-3
D gene: -
clone size: -
V gene: TRBV19
CDR3 protein: CASSPILGTLGTDTQYF

J gene: TRBJ2-7
D gene: TRBD2
clone size: -
V gene: TRBV25-1
CDR3 protein: CATELAGDEQYF

J gene: TRBJ2-1
D gene: TRBD2
clone size: -
V gene: TRBV12-3/TRBV12-4
CDR3 protein: CASTLWRTSGYNEQFF

J gene: TRBJ2-7
D gene: TRBD2
clone size: -
V gene: TRBV7-2
CDR3 protein: CASSLSGAGGPREQYF

J gene: TRBJ2-5
D gene: -
clone size: -
V gene: TRBV29-1
CDR3 protein: CSVEDWSDQETQYF

J gene: TRBJ2-7
D gene: -
clone size: once
V gene: TRBV5-4
CDR3 protein: CAVLRGPSAYEQYF

J gene: TRBJ2-2
D gene: TRBD2
clone size: once
V gene: TRBV7-9
CDR3 protein: CASSPFFAGGPEPGELFF

J gene: TRBJ2-2
D gene: -
clone size: -
V gene: TRBV7-2
CDR3 protein: CASSPPPSHWNTGELFF

J gene: TRBJ1-1
D gene: -
clone size: few
V gene: TRBV12-3/TRBV12-4
CDR3 protein: CASILYTEAFF

J gene: TRBJ2-1
D gene: -
clone size: -
V gene: TRBV19
CDR3 protein: CASRGWDLIDEQFF

J gene: TRBJ1-4
D gene: -
clone size: -
V gene: TRBV28
CDR3 protein: CASSPPSRAEKLFF

J gene: TRBJ2-1
D gene: -
clone size: -
V gene: TRBV12-5
CDR3 protein: CASGLLPGLPYNEQFF

J gene: TRBJ1-2
D gene: -
clone size: -
V gene: TRBV7-2
CDR3 protein: CASSSTPGDYGYTF

J gene: TRBJ1-1
D gene: -
clone size: few
V gene: TRBV7-9
CDR3 protein: CASSPMAGTPNRAFF

J gene: TRBJ1-4
D gene: -
clone size: few
V gene: TRBV7-2
CDR3 protein: CASSQVGNEKLFF

J gene: TRBJ2-5
D gene: TRBD1
clone size: few
V gene: TRBV4-3
CDR3 protein: CASSLLQGARETQYF

J gene: TRBJ1-2
D gene: TRBD1
clone size: -
V gene: TRBV11-3
CDR3 protein: CASSLDWGTGANYGYTF

J gene: TRBJ2-5
D gene: TRBD1
clone size: few
V gene: TRBV7-2
CDR3 protein: CASSLTGQGLETQYF

J gene: TRBJ2-3
D gene: TRBD2
clone size: many
V gene: TRBV7-2
CDR3 protein: CASSTRVAGRDTQYF

J gene: TRBJ2-7
D gene: -
clone size: -
V gene: TRBV19
CDR3 protein: CASSDLPYEQYF

J gene: TRBJ2-5
D gene: -
clone size: once
V gene: TRBV20-1
CDR3 protein: CSAEDRAGETQYF

J gene: TRBJ1-1
D gene: -
clone size: once
V gene: TRBV10-3
CDR3 protein: CAISPGPTNTEAFF

J gene: TRBJ1-5
D gene: -
clone size: many
V gene: TRBV5-6
CDR3 protein: CASSLGQLNQPQHF

J gene: TRBJ2-1
D gene: -
clone size: -
V gene: TRBV19
CDR3 protein: CASRLSRENEQFF

J gene: TRBJ2-7
D gene: -
clone size: -
V gene: TRBV6-5
CDR3 protein: CASSYSGGNYEQYF

J gene: TRBJ2-5
D gene: -
clone size: -
V gene: TRBV7-6
CDR3 protein: CASSLASMKPPETQYF

J gene: TRBJ1-1
D gene: -
clone size: few
V gene: TRBV7-8
CDR3 protein: CASSLEAKGWNTEAFF

J gene: TRBJ1-1
D gene: -
clone size: -
V gene: TRBV5-4
CDR3 protein: CASSLAVDGGTEAFF

J gene: TRBJ2-1
D gene: -
clone size: few
V gene: TRBV7-9
CDR3 protein: CASSLMGRGGYHEQFF

J gene: TRBJ2-5
D gene: -
clone size: -
V gene: TRBV12-3/TRBV12-4
CDR3 protein: CASSLRTTKQETQYF

J gene: TRBJ2-3
D gene: -
clone size: -
V gene: TRBV4-3
CDR3 protein: CASSQALLVDTQYF

J gene: TRBJ2-2
D gene: -
clone size: -
V gene: TRBV20-1
CDR3 protein: CSARSGTTGELFF

J gene: TRBJ2-7
D gene: -
clone size: once
V gene: TRBV28
CDR3 protein: CASTPQGLKSYEQYF

J gene: TRBJ2-2
D gene: TRBD1
clone size: few
V gene: TRBV20-1
CDR3 protein: CSATQGARGTGELFF

J gene: TRBJ1-4
D gene: -
clone size: few
V gene: TRBV19
CDR3 protein: CASSMTGRGEKLFF